This TCR beta chain was obtained from a study of cytomegalovirus exposure and HLA in healthy donors. The CDR3 consists of 15 residues. The V and J ends lost 4 bases and 8 bases, in that order; junction bases with no gene match: 8. The V gene's germline CDR1 is SGHVS and CDR2 FNYEAQ. Study-wide points: The Asian-associated ancestry cluster reportedly had fewer N-insertions than the approximately 670-donor mean in a later analysis. The availability of immune exposure information extended only to CMV serostatus. An apparent linkage of common viral pathogens to several of the most significant clusters emerged in a later analysis. Sequencing depth across donors, presence/absence analyses assumed, was roughly uniform.

It was with 60 Vbeta and 13 Jbeta primers that the PCR ran. Sequencing used immunoSEQ multiplex PCR; TCRdb keeps in-frame clones, though not all of them. The data contain 150,000 to 200,000 clones, 80% of them singletons. This clone was recorded only once. As yet, its antigen is unknown. Sequenced sample: PBMCs. The V gene is TRBV7-6, the J gene TRBJ1-3; 10 bases map to TRBD1. This clonotype originated in a man aged 40-55 years in good health and CMV-seropositive. CDR3 sequence reads: CASSSSGQGTDTIYF. Written as DNA, the CDR3 is TGTGCCAGCAGCTCTTCGGGACAGGGGACGGACACCATATATTTT.